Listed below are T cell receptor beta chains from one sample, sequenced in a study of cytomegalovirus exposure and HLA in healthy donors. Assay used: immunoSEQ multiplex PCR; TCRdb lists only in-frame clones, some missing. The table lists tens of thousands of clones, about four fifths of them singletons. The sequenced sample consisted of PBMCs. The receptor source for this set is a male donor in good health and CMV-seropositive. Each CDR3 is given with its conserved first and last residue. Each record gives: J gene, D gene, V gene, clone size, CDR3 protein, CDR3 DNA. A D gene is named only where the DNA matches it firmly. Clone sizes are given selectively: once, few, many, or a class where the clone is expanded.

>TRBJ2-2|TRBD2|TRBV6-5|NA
CATQRDATGELFF
TGTGCCACCCAGCGGGATGCGACCGGGGAGCTGTTTTTT
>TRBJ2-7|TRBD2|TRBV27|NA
CASSLRTSVSSYEQYF
TGTGCCAGCAGTTTAAGGACTAGCGTTAGCTCCTACGAGCAGTACTTC
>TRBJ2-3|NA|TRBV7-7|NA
CASSLSQKTDTQYF
TGTGCCAGCAGCTTAAGTCAGAAAACAGATACGCAGTATTTT
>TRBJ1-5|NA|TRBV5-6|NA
CASSKQGGSNQPQHF
TGTGCCAGCAGCAAACAGGGTGGATCTAATCAGCCCCAGCATTTT
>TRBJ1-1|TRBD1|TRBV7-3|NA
CASSRTGTVNTEAFF
TGTGCCAGCAGCCGCACCGGGACAGTGAACACTGAAGCTTTCTTT
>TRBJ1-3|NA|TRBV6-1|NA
CASSEAPGSGNTIYF
TGTGCCAGCAGTGAAGCCCCGGGGTCTGGAAACACCATATATTTT
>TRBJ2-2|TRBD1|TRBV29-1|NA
CSVQGTGNTGELFF
TGCAGCGTTCAAGGGACAGGGAACACCGGGGAGCTGTTTTTT
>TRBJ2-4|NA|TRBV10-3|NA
CAISESTLAKNIQYF
TGTGCCATCAGTGAGTCGACATTAGCCAAAAACATTCAGTACTTC
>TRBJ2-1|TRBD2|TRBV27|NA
CASSYPSAATSGKSSYNEQFF
TGTGCCAGCAGCTACCCATCCGCCGCGACTAGCGGTAAGAGCTCCTACAATGAGCAGTTCTTC
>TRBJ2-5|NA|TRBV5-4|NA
CASSAGANTQETQYF
TGTGCCAGCAGTGCGGGGGCGAATACGCAAGAGACCCAGTACTTC
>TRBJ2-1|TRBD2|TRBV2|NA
CASSVGTSGAYNEQFF
TGTGCCAGCAGCGTGGGGACTAGCGGGGCGTACAATGAGCAGTTCTTC
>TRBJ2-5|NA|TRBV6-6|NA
CASSGPRETQYF
TGTGCCAGCAGTGGCCCCAGGGAGACCCAGTACTTC
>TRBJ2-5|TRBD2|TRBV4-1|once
CASSQDWASGGPGETQYF
TGCGCCAGCAGCCAAGATTGGGCTAGCGGGGGGCCAGGGGAGACCCAGTACTTC
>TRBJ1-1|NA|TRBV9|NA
CASSEAPPLNTEAFF
TGTGCCAGCAGCGAAGCCCCCCCCCTGAACACTGAAGCTTTCTTT
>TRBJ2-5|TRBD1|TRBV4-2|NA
CASSLGDRPQETQYF
TGTGCCAGCAGCCTGGGGGACAGGCCCCAAGAGACCCAGTACTTC
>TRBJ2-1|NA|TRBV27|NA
CASSLSGTINEQFF
TGTGCCAGCAGTCTCTCCGGGACAATCAATGAGCAGTTCTTC
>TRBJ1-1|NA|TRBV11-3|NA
CASSFGQGKAEAFF
TGTGCCAGCAGCTTTGGGCAGGGTAAGGCTGAAGCTTTCTTT
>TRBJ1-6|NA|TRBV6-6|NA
CASSPPGDSPLHF
TGTGCCAGCAGCCCACCGGGGGATTCACCCCTCCACTTT
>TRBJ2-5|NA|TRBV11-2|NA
CASSPTGLQETQYF
TGTGCCAGCAGCCCGACGGGACTCCAAGAGACCCAGTACTTC
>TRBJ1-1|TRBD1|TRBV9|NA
CASSVEGTAGEAFF
TGTGCCAGCAGCGTAGAAGGGACAGCCGGTGAAGCTTTCTTT
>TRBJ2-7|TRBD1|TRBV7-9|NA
CSSSPKHDRGDSYEQYF
TGTTCCAGCAGCCCAAAACACGACAGGGGCGACTCCTACGAGCAGTACTTC
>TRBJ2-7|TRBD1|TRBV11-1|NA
CASSSDRGIYEQYF
TGTGCCAGCAGCTCCGACAGGGGGATTTACGAGCAGTACTTC
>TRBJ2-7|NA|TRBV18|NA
CASSPPQPANYEQYF
TGTGCCAGCTCACCACCCCAGCCAGCGAACTACGAGCAGTACTTC
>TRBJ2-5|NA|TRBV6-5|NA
CASSYHRTARGETQYF
TGTGCCAGCAGTTACCACAGGACCGCTAGGGGTGAGACCCAGTACTTC
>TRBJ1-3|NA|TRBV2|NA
CASRDTESSGNTIYF
TGTGCCAGCAGAGACACAGAGAGCTCTGGAAACACCATATATTTT
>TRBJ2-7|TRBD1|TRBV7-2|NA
CASSFPDRGRYEQYF
TGTGCCAGCAGCTTTCCGGACAGGGGGCGGTACGAGCAGTACTTC
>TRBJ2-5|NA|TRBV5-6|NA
CASSFLGGPFQETQYF
TGTGCCAGCAGCTTTTTGGGAGGACCCTTTCAAGAGACCCAGTACTTC
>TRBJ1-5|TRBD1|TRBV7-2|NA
CASSYTGGPFGQPQHF
TGTGCCAGCAGCTACACAGGGGGACCCTTCGGTCAGCCCCAGCATTTT
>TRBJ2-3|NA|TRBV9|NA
CASSTTTRRSSNTDTQYF
TGTGCCAGCAGTACAACTACAAGACGCTCCTCTAACACAGATACGCAGTATTTT
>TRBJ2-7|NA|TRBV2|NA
CASRRRQVFDEQYF
TGTGCCAGCCGGAGGAGACAGGTTTTCGACGAGCAGTACTTC
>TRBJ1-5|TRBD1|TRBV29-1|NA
CSVGQGVSQHF
TGCAGCGTAGGACAGGGGGTTTCCCAGCATTTT
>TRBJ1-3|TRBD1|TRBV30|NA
CAWTRGSGNTIYF
TGTGCCTGGACCAGGGGGTCAGGAAACACCATATATTTT
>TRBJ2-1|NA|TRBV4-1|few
CASSQDGPSNEQFF
TGCGCCAGCAGCCAAGATGGCCCCAGCAATGAGCAGTTCTTC
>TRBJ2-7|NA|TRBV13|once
CASSLGGGKSEQYF
TGTGCCAGCAGCTTAGGCGGCGGGAAGTCCGAGCAGTACTTC
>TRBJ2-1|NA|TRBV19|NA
CAIKTVPGGQFF
TGTGCCATAAAGACTGTCCCCGGGGGGCAGTTCTTC
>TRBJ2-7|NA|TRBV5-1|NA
CASSAGTYEQYF
TGCGCCAGCAGCGCAGGGACCTACGAGCAGTACTTC
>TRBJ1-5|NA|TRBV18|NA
CASSPSGGTQPQHF
TGTGCCAGCTCACCAAGCGGGGGTACTCAGCCCCAGCATTTT
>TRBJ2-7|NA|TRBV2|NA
CASSGGSEQYF
TGTGCCAGCAGTGGCGGGTCCGAGCAGTACTTC
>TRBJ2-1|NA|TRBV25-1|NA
CASSVQRSYNEQFF
TGTGCCAGCAGTGTACAACGCTCCTACAATGAGCAGTTCTTC
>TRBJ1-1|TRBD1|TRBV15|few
CATSRGQGDTEAFF
TGTGCCACCAGCAGGGGACAGGGGGATACTGAAGCTTTCTTT
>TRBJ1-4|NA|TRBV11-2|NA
CASSLVSGGGEKLFF
TGTGCCAGCAGCTTAGTGTCGGGGGGCGGGGAAAAACTGTTTTTT
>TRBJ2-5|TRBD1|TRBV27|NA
CASSPLTGGIQETQYF
TGTGCCAGCAGTCCCTTAACAGGGGGCATCCAAGAGACCCAGTACTTC
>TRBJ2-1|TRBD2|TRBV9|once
CASRKIRGGRYNEQFF
TGTGCCAGCAGAAAAATCCGCGGGGGTCGATACAATGAGCAGTTCTTC
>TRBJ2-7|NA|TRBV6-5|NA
CASRYEQYF
TGTGCCAGCAGGTACGAGCAGTACTTC
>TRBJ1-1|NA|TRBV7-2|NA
CASSPSVGGTEAFF
TGTGCCAGCAGCCCCTCAGTTGGAGGCACTGAAGCTTTCTTT
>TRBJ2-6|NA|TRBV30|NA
CAWESSGANVLTF
TGTGCCTGGGAGAGTTCTGGGGCCAACGTCCTGACTTTC
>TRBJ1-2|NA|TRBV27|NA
CASSLVSGAVGYTF
TGTGCCAGCAGTTTAGTTTCAGGGGCCGTTGGCTACACCTTC
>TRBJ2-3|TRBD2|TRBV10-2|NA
CASSGGTSGRTDTQYF
TGCGCCAGCAGTGGCGGGACTAGCGGGAGAACAGATACGCAGTATTTT
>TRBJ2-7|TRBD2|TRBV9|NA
CASSVAPGTSGGYEQYF
TGTGCCAGCAGCGTAGCTCCGGGGACTAGCGGGGGCTACGAGCAGTACTTC
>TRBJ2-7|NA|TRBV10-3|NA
CAISESREAYEQYF
TGTGCCATCAGTGAGTCGAGGGAGGCCTACGAGCAGTACTTC
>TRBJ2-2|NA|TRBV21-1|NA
CASSSKYFSLAGVTGELFF
TGTGCCAGCAGCAGCAAGTATTTCTCACTAGCGGGAGTAACCGGGGAGCTGTTTTTT
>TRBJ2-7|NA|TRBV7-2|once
CASSSPSYEQYF
TGTGCCAGCAGCTCTCCCTCCTACGAGCAGTACTTC
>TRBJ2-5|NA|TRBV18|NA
CASSPSRQETQYF
TGTGCCAGCTCCCCTTCGCGGCAAGAGACCCAGTACTTC